A single TCR beta chain is shown here with its context. What it binds is unknown. Germline loops: CDR1 SGHVS, CDR2 FQNEAQ. The CDR3 spans 17 residues. V gave up 4 bases and J gave up 6 bases; unmatched junction bases: 16. Using immunoSEQ multiplex PCR, the repertoire was profiled, and TCRdb retains in-frame clones only, with some absent. The sample lists approximately 150,000 clones, around 87% occurring once. This entry comes from a study of cytomegalovirus exposure and HLA in healthy donors. About the research overall: A subsequent analysis reported that the 95 to 150 validation repertoires were produced on the same platform that had also been used for the 666 first-cohort repertoires.

Findings of the study overall: Listed as cytomegalovirus-associated were 150 or so TCR beta chains. The tendency of first-cohort TCR clusters to co-occur in the 120 or so validation repertoires emerged from a later analysis.

The material sequenced was PBMCs. J is TRBJ1-1 and V is TRBV7-8; 8 nucleotides align to TRBD1. The TCR was taken from a man in his late teens or twenties in good health and CMV-seropositive. CDR3 nucleotides: TGTGCCAGCAGCTCCTCTACAGGGGGAGGTTTTTCCGCTGAAGCTTTCTTT. Translated: CASSSSTGGGFSAEAFF.